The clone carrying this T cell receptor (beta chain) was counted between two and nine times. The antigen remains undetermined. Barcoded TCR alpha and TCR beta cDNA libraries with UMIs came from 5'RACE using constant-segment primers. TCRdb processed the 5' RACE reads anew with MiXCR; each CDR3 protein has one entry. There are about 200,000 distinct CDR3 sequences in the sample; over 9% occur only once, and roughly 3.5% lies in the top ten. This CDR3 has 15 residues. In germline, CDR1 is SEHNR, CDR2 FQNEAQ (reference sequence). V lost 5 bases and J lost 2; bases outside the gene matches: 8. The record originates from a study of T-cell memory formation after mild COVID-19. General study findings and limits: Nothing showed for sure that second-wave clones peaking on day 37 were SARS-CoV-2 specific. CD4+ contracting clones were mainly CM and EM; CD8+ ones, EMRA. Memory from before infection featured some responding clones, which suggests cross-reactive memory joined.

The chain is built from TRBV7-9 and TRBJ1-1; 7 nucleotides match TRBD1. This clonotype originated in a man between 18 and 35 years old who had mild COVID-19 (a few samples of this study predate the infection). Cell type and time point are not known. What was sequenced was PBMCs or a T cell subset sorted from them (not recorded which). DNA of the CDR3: TGTGCCAGCAGCCCTTTTGGGACAGTAAACACTGAAGCTTTCTTT. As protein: CASSPFGTVNTEAFF. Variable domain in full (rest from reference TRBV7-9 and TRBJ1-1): DTGVSQNPRHKITKRGQNVTFRCDPISEHNRLYWYRQTLGQGPEFLTYFQNEAQLEKSRLLSDRFSAERPKGSFSTLEIQRTEQGDSAMYLCASSPFGTVNTEAFFGQGTRLTVV.